The rows below give T cell receptor beta chains drawn from one sample of a study of post-analysis software for immune sequencing data. TCRdb re-analysed the PCR reads in MiXCR, keeping a single row per CDR3 protein. This sample has some 700,000 distinct CDR3 sequences; roughly three fifths occur once, and the top ten carry 11%. Material for sequencing was blood. The receptors were sampled from a girl aged 2-10 years with multiple sclerosis. The conserved cysteine and the conserved F or W are not part of the CDR3 here. D genes are given only for firm matches.

d_gene | v_gene | CDR3aa
- | TRBV11-2 | ASSLATTGELF
- | TRBV29-1 | SLYNEQF
TRBD2 | TRBV6-6 | AIASGGVNEQF
- | TRBV6-1 | ASRSGQGARLAGEQY
- | TRBV6-1 | ASSEIRAGELF
TRBD1 | TRBV20-1 | SASLTGTGDCNEQF
- | TRBV20-1 | SASNLISEQF
TRBD1 | TRBV15 | ATSGGGQGISPLH
- | TRBV5-1 | ASSFSGATYGYT
- | TRBV24-1 | ATGDYRVPETQY
TRBD2 | TRBV7-9 | ASSPKSGGYNEQF
TRBD1 | TRBV7-2 | ASSLASTGDGYT
- | TRBV2 | ASNLRDYNEQF
TRBD2 | TRBV20-1 | SVAGGPSDTQY
- | TRBV7-9 | ASSPPLGTVHEQF
- | TRBV20-1 | SARDLGGDTIY
- | TRBV4-1 | ASSQAHRRPTEAF
TRBD2 | TRBV20-1 | SATLDKGLAGDTQY
- | TRBV5-1 | ASSFGPSDEQY
- | TRBV6-5 | ASSYSRPGLQETQY
- | TRBV3-1 | ASSTGETANEQF
TRBD1 | TRBV5-1 | ASSFLSDRAYGYT
- | TRBV29-1 | SVRGGGLYNEQF
TRBD2 | TRBV10-3 | AISEPAGGNEQF
TRBD1 | TRBV29-1 | SVEGDRLSSYNEQF
- | TRBV27 | ASSPGVGYGYT
- | TRBV25-1 | ASSAGAAQPQH
- | TRBV20-1 | SAISLGGGGLYEQY
TRBD1 | TRBV5-6 | ASRGTALNEQF
- | TRBV7-8 | ASSLVSSQPQH
TRBD2 | TRBV20-1 | SARDWGTSGSVQETQY
- | TRBV29-1 | SVSLNEQF
- | TRBV20-1 | SASRQGSNEQF
- | TRBV29-1 | SHPGPNLEAEAF
- | TRBV6-5 | ASSRTAQETQY
- | TRBV10-3 | AISETGSYEQY
TRBD2 | TRBV6-5 | ASSSGLAGERQY
TRBD2 | TRBV11-2 | ASSFMTSGRVRTSYNEQF
TRBD2 | TRBV4-1 | ASSQELARGTYEQY
TRBD1 | TRBV5-1 | ASSPGQGAVGSYNEQF
- | TRBV24-1 | AYGGHQCRNEQF
TRBD2 | TRBV5-6 | ASSLGETGLPTDTQY
- | TRBV12-3/TRBV12-4 | ASSFSFPRMGSYEQY
- | TRBV5-1 | ASSETGGTYEQY
TRBD2 | TRBV27 | ASSHQTSGISNEQF
- | TRBV10-2 | ASSEIRVQGGRGDQPQH
- | TRBV12-3/TRBV12-4 | ASRAGSNIQY
TRBD2 | TRBV7-8 | ASSSGTSGSVVYNEQF
- | TRBV15 | ATSRDRGPYNEQF
- | TRBV15 | ATSGGELTDTQY
- | TRBV27 | ASRGRVNSYEQY
- | TRBV12-3/TRBV12-4 | ASKGVGDRNSPLH
TRBD1 | TRBV29-1 | SAGTGLDTQY
- | TRBV29-1 | SVVFSVLSGGASSYNEQF
TRBD2 | TRBV4-3 | ASSQDFGYGRAIDPTTDTQY